The next 28 T cell receptor beta chains were all read from a single sample in a study of CD8+CD57+ T cells in acquired aplastic anemia. Profiling of TCR beta VDJ combinations and CDR3 sequences used genomic DNA as template. One entry per CDR3 protein results from TCRdb running MiXCR on the reads. The data contain 300,000 or so distinct CDR3 sequences, under 65% of them singletons. An expansion of CD8+CD57+ cells by flow cytometry had been shown in patients chosen for sequencing. Sequenced sample: sorted CD4+, CD8+, or CD8+CD57+ T cells (not recorded which) from PBMCs. All receptors come from a human donor with aplastic anemia.

V gene TRBV24-1 combines with J gene TRBJ2-3; D gene ambiguous. V dropped 3 bases and J dropped 0 bases, with 9 bases sitting between them. Germline CDR1 reads KGHDR; CDR2 reads SFDVKD. CDR3 length: 15 amino acids. CDR3 protein: CATSDIKDSTDTQYF. The CDR3 bases are TGTGCCACCAGTGATATTAAAGACAGCACAGATACGCAGTATTTT.

There are many counts of this clonotype. The V and J genes are TRBV7-2 and TRBJ2-1; maybe TRBD1 (6 bases). V lost 3 bases and J lost 0, with 9 bases in between. Germline CDR1 and CDR2: SGHTA and FQGNSA. The length of the CDR3 is 15 residues. DNA for the CDR3: TGTGCCAGCAGCTTCGACAGGAGCTCCTACAATGAGCAGTTCTTC. Translated: CASSFDRSSYNEQFF.

This chain links TRBV10-3 with TRBJ2-3; 8 bases align to TRBD2. This CDR3 spans 17 amino acids. V shed 0 bases, J shed 2 bases, and the junction held 7 bases outside the gene matches. Germline lookup yields CDR1 ENHRY and CDR2 SYGVKD. The CDR3 is CAISESVKRGHTDTQYF. DNA of the CDR3: TGTGCCATCAGTGAGTCTGTTAAGCGGGGGCACACAGATACGCAGTATTTT.

Only a few counts were recorded for this clonotype. The chain joins TRBV20-1 to TRBJ2-7; 11 bases agree with TRBD1. The V gene's germline CDR1 is DFQATT and CDR2 SNEGSKA (reference sequence). This CDR3 is built from 14 residues. The V gene end was trimmed by 2 bases and the J gene end by 3 bases; junction bases not matched to a gene: 3. The CDR3 DNA reads TGCAGTGCTAGATCGGGACAGGGGGTCTACGAGCAGTACTTC. It encodes CSARSGQGVYEQYF.

The chain couples TRBV19 to TRBJ2-7; 8 nucleotides align to TRBD2. The V gene end was trimmed by 5 bases and the J gene end by 4 bases; junction bases not matched to a gene: 4. Germline V gene sequence: CDR1 LNHDA, CDR2 SQIVND (reference sequence). This CDR3 contains 13 residues. The CDR3 sequence is CASSLKREYEQYF. In DNA form, the CDR3 reads TGTGCCAGTAGTCTCAAGCGGGAGTACGAGCAGTACTTC.

The J gene is TRBJ1-4, the V gene TRBV9; 9 bases align to TRBD1. The CDR3 sequence is 15 residues long. The V gene's germline CDR1 is SGDLS and CDR2 YYNGEE. V was clipped by 0 bases and J by 8 bases; unmatched bases: 5. The CDR3 sequence: CASSVAAGQGEKLFF. DNA for the CDR3: TGTGCCAGCAGCGTAGCAGCGGGACAGGGCGAAAAACTGTTTTTT.

The chain employs TRBV5-8 and TRBJ1-5, with a tentative D call TRBD1 (5 bases). CDR1 and CDR2 (germline): SGHTS, YDEGEE. Trimming pared 5 bases from V and 1 base from J, leaving 16 bases between. This CDR3 has 16 residues. The DNA of the CDR3 is TGTGCCAGCAGTTGGGGTGCGGGGACCAGCAATCAGCCCCAGCATTTT. Protein sequence: CASSWGAGTSNQPQHF.

This clonotype was seen only once. This sequence joins TRBV7-2 and TRBJ2-1; possible D gene TRBD1, 5 bases. Deletions cut 5 bases from V and 9 bases from J, with 11 bases between. This CDR3 has 12 amino acids. Germline V gene lookup returns CDR1 SGHTA and CDR2 FQGNSA. The CDR3 region has the DNA TGTGCCAGCAGCCCAGGGTCAGGTGAGCAGTTCTTC. Protein: CASSPGSGEQFF. Variable domain in full (rest from reference TRBV7-2 and TRBJ2-1): GAGVSQSPSNKVTEKGKDVELRCDPISGHTALYWYRQSLGQGLEFLIYFQGNSAPDKSGLPSDRFSAERTGGSVSTLTIQRTQQEDSAVYLCASSPGSGEQFFGPGTRLTVL.

The V and J genes are TRBV29-1 and TRBJ1-4; 7 nucleotides agree with TRBD1. With V trimmed by 6 bases and J by 2 bases, 9 bases remained unmatched. The CDR3 runs to 15 residues. Per germline, CDR1 SQVTM and CDR2 ANQGSEA. The CDR3 region is CSVGGQMNTNEKLFF. The CDR3 nucleotides are TGCAGCGTCGGGGGACAGATGAACACTAATGAAAAACTGTTTTTT. The entire variable domain, with the rest obtained from reference TRBV29-1 and TRBJ1-4, is as follows: SAVISQKPSRDICQRGTSLTIQCQVDSQVTMMFWYRQQPGQSLTLIATANQGSEATYESGFVIDKFPISRPNLTFSTLTVSNMSPEDSSIYLCSVGGQMNTNEKLFFGSGTQLSVL.

J is TRBJ1-5 and V is TRBV24-1, with D hard to call. This CDR3 comprises 14 residues. V lost 3 bases to trimming and J lost 3 bases, with 8 bases between them. Germline CDR1 and CDR2: KGHDR and SFDVKD. CDR3 region: CATSDQDYNQPQHF. The CDR3 nucleotides are TGTGCCACCAGTGATCAGGATTACAATCAGCCCCAGCATTTT.

V and J are TRBV11-1 and TRBJ2-1; D gene unclear. This CDR3 has 15 amino acids. The V end lost 1 base, the J end lost 3 bases, and 10 bases lay between the germline ends. Looked up from germline, CDR1 is SGHAT and CDR2 is FQDESV (reference sequence). The CDR3 DNA reads TGTGCCAGCAGCTTAGACGTTGCTGGCTACAATGAGCAGTTCTTC. Amino acids: CASSLDVAGYNEQFF.

This clonotype was observed a single time. This chain joins TRBV7-9 and TRBJ2-5; 7 bases are a match to TRBD2. Germline V gene data show CDR1 as SEHNR and CDR2 as FQNEAQ (reference sequence). The CDR3 length is 16 residues. After removal of 1 base from V and 0 bases from J, the junction contained 5 bases not matched to a gene. The CDR3 DNA follows: TGTGCCAGCAGCTTAGGGGCGGGGGAGTACCAAGAGACCCAGTACTTC. It is translated as CASSLGAGEYQETQYF.

The chain joins TRBV28 to TRBJ2-7; D possibly corresponds to TRBD1 (5 bases). This CDR3 has 14 residues. In germline, CDR1 is MDHEN, CDR2 SYDVKM. V lost 3 bases and J 0 bases, leaving 9 bases between the germline ends. The CDR3 bases are TGTGCCAGCAGTTTGACGACAGCCTCCTACGAGCAGTACTTC. It encodes CASSLTTASYEQYF.

This clonotype occurred a few times. The chain employs TRBV18 and TRBJ1-2; D remains ambiguous. This CDR3 comprises 16 residues. Per the germline V gene, CDR1 is KGHSH and CDR2 is LQKENI. Trimming removed 0 bases at V and 6 bases at J, with 17 bases between. The CDR3 DNA follows: TGTGCCAGCTCACCACCGAATCACTTGGCGAGTGATGGCTACACCTTC. Translation: CASSPPNHLASDGYTF.

This clonotype was recorded a few times. The gene calls are TRBV7-9 and TRBJ2-7; D unclear. The V gene's germline CDR1 is SEHNR and CDR2 FQNEAQ (reference sequence). The V gene lost 5 bases and the J gene lost 4 bases, with 15 bases spanning the gap. This CDR3 region has 14 residues. CDR3 DNA: TGTGCCAGCAGCCCAAAGATTGGGCCTTACGAGCAGTACTTC. Protein product: CASSPKIGPYEQYF.

The rearrangement joins TRBV20-1 to TRBJ1-1; D is possibly TRBD1 (5 bases). The CDR3 consists of 15 residues. V lost 6 bases, J lost 4 bases, and 21 bases lay in between. Germline CDR1 reads DFQATT; CDR2 reads SNEGSKA (reference sequence). This CDR3 reads CSAYPFRPGTTEAFF. CDR3 coding DNA: TGCAGTGCGTACCCATTCCGACCCGGGACCACTGAAGCTTTCTTT.

This chain joins TRBV18 and TRBJ1-3; no definite D call. Trimming pared 0 bases from V and 0 bases from J, leaving 6 bases between. CDR1 and CDR2 from the germline V gene are KGHSH and LQKENI. The CDR3 consists of 15 residues. The CDR3 sequence: CASSPPAGSGNTIYF. DNA of the CDR3: TGTGCCAGCTCACCACCCGCAGGCTCTGGAAACACCATATATTTT.

This chain links TRBV20-1 with TRBJ1-6; a possible D gene is TRBD1 (6 bases). Germline-derived CDR1 and CDR2 are DFQATT and SNEGSKA (reference sequence). The V gene lost 3 bases and the J gene lost 6 bases, with 9 bases spanning the gap. CDR3 length: 13 residues. CDR3 DNA: TGCAGTGCTAGGGAACAGGGTAATTCACCCCTCCACTTT. Translated, it gives CSAREQGNSPLHF.

V and J are TRBV20-1 and TRBJ2-7; 8 nucleotides line up with TRBD2. J was trimmed by 3 bases and V by 6 bases; bases with no gene match: 7. Germline V gene sequence: CDR1 DFQATT, CDR2 SNEGSKA (reference sequence). The CDR3 is 13 residues long. The CDR3 spells CSALLAESYEQYF. CDR3 DNA: TGCAGTGCCCTACTAGCGGAAAGCTACGAGCAGTACTTC.

V usage is TRBV9 and J usage is TRBJ1-5; tentative D call: TRBD1 (6 bases). The CDR3 covers 13 residues. V shed 3 bases and J shed 7 bases, with 11 bases lying between them. Germline V CDR1 and CDR2: SGDLS, YYNGEE. In DNA form, the CDR3 reads TGTGCCAGCAGCGAAGGAAGGGGGCAGCCCCAGCATTTT. It translates to CASSEGRGQPQHF.

This chain links TRBV5-1 with TRBJ1-1; a weak D match, TRBD1 (5 bases). This CDR3 has 16 residues. In germline, CDR1 is SGHRS, CDR2 YFSETQ. With 6 bases removed from V and 4 bases from J, the gap between germline ends came to 22 bases. Here the CDR3 DNA reads TGCGCCAGCACGAACGGACAAGGGGAGCTTGGCACTGAAGCTTTCTTT. Translation gives CASTNGQGELGTEAFF.

This clonotype was detected only a few times. The gene calls are TRBV9 and TRBJ2-7; 9 nucleotides agree with TRBD2. Trimming at V came to 0 bases and at J to 0 bases, leaving 4 bases not matched to a gene. Germline-derived CDR1 and CDR2 are SGDLS and YYNGEE. CDR3 size: 16 residues. CDR3 sequence reads: CASSVDLAGSSYEQYF. In DNA form, the CDR3 reads TGTGCCAGCAGCGTAGATCTAGCGGGGAGCTCCTACGAGCAGTACTTC.

This clonotype was seen ten or more times. V is TRBV2 and J is TRBJ1-5; D is unresolved. There are 15 residues in the CDR3. The germline V and J ends were trimmed by 4 bases and 0 bases, with 10 bases remaining between them. Germline-derived CDR1 and CDR2 are SNHLY and FYNNEI. The CDR3 DNA follows: TGTGCCAGCAGTGGGCTGCCGGATAGCAATCAGCCCCAGCATTTT. Amino acids: CASSGLPDSNQPQHF.

The chain is built from TRBV7-9 and TRBJ2-5; D remains unclear. The J call may be in error: the DNA end matches TRBJ2-7 better. This CDR3 spans 13 amino acids. Germline assignment: CDR1 SEHNR and CDR2 FQNEAQ (reference sequence). The CDR3 spells CASSLGNSYEQYF. CDR3 in DNA: TGTGCCAGCAGCTTGGGCAATTCCTACGAGCAGTACTTC.

This clonotype was seen at least ten times. A junction end diverges from the germline sequence, so it may reflect a read error. The chain uses TRBV20-1 and TRBJ2-5; D unresolved. The CDR3 is 12 amino acids. Germline V gene lookup returns CDR1 DFQATT and CDR2 SNEGSKA (reference sequence). CDR3 coding DNA: TGCAGTGCTAGTCGTCCAGAAGAAACCCAGTACTTC. It yields the protein CSASRPEETQYF.

The gene calls are TRBV20-1 and TRBJ2-7, with 9 bases fitting TRBD2. The CDR3 is made up of 13 amino acids. With 6 bases clipped from V and 2 bases from J, the junction kept 5 bases outside the gene matches. CDR1 is DFQATT, CDR2 SNEGSKA, per germline (reference sequence). CDR3 coding DNA: TGCAGTGCCCTGAGCGGGGGGCCCTACGAGCAGTACTTC. Encoded protein: CSALSGGPYEQYF.

This clonotype was observed a few times. The chain carries TRBV2 and TRBJ1-6; D possibly corresponds to TRBD1 (6 bases). The CDR3 has 13 residues. The V end lost 1 base, the J end lost 11 bases, and 9 bases lay between the germline ends. Germline V CDR1 and CDR2: SNHLY, FYNNEI. DNA of the CDR3: TGTGCCAGCAGTGAAGGGGGGCGCACACCCCTCCACTTT. Protein product: CASSEGGRTPLHF.

V is TRBV6-1 and J is TRBJ1-6; tentatively, D is TRBD1 (6 bases). The length of the CDR3 is 12 residues. Trimming shortened V by 9 bases and J by 6 bases, and 9 bases separated the two germline ends. Per the germline V gene, CDR1 is MNHNS and CDR2 is SASEGT. The CDR3: CASTQGNSPLHF. DNA for the CDR3: TGTGCCAGTACACAGGGTAATTCACCCCTCCACTTT.